This TCR beta chain was recovered during a study of T cells in tuberculosis. The overall study: T cells were selected with CD1B tetramers loaded with glucose monomycolate. Study-level results: Samples were chosen by availability of cryopreserved specimens. Active tuberculosis patients had shorter CDR3-alpha; the beta difference was nonsignificant.

This clone showed up just once. Its antigen is as yet unknown. At study entry, adolescents had tuberculin skin tests and IGRA screening. Clones were read by immunoSEQ multiplex PCR, and TCRdb kept only the in-frame ones, dropping some. The sample includes about 29,000 clones, more than 80% of them seen just once. Trimming took off 5 bases at V and 8 bases at J, with 10 bases between the two ends. Germline V CDR1 and CDR2: SGHTS, YDEGEE. This CDR3 region has 12 residues. The receptor was isolated from a donor aged 10-29 years with latent tuberculosis or without tuberculosis infection. The J gene is TRBJ2-2, the V gene TRBV5-8; D call uncertain. Sequenced input: PBMCs. The CDR3 loop reads CASRLAQGELFF. CDR3 sequence (DNA): TGTGCCAGCAGACTTGCACAGGGGGAGCTGTTTTTT.